This is a list of T cell receptor beta chains from one sample in a study of identical twins. TCRdb passed the 5' RACE reads through MiXCR, listing each CDR3 protein once. The repertoire includes approximately 590,000 distinct CDR3 sequences, just under 10% of them detected once, and more than 2.5% sits in the top ten. This sample was also put to use in a study of yellow fever vaccine responses in identical twins.

Sequenced material: PBMCs. Receptor source: a young woman in good health. Both conserved end residues are part of each CDR3. The order of the fields is V gene, D gene, J gene, clone size, CDR3 DNA, CDR3 protein. D genes are given only for firm matches. A row's size may be missing; if present it is once, few, many or a size class.

V: TRBV29-1; D: .; J: TRBJ1-5; size: .; DNA: TGCAGCGTTGGGGCCATCGGTTTCAAAGGCGAGGGTTTTTTTTGCAATCAGCCCCAGCATTTT; CDR3: CSVGAIGFKGEGFFCNQPQHF
V: TRBV10-1; D: .; J: TRBJ2-7; size: many; DNA: TGCGCCACCCGGGACGGTCCCTACGAGCAGTACTTC; CDR3: CATRDGPYEQYF
V: TRBV3-1; D: .; J: TRBJ2-7; size: .; DNA: TGTGCCAGCAGCCAACCCTTAGCGGCCCGCTACGAGCAGTACTTC; CDR3: CASSQPLAARYEQYF
V: TRBV5-1; D: .; J: TRBJ2-7; size: .; DNA: TGCGCCAGCAGCTTGCCGACAGTCTACTCCGAGCAGTACTTC; CDR3: CASSLPTVYSEQYF
V: TRBV12-3/TRBV12-4; D: .; J: TRBJ2-7; size: few; DNA: TGTGCCAGCAGTTTAATTGGGACTGGACTGGATGAGCAGTACTTC; CDR3: CASSLIGTGLDEQYF
V: TRBV15; D: .; J: TRBJ2-5; size: many; DNA: TGTGCCACCAGCAGAGATGGGACGGAAGAGACCCAGTACTTC; CDR3: CATSRDGTEETQYF
V: TRBV6-2/TRBV6-3; D: .; J: TRBJ2-7; size: few; DNA: TGTGCCAGCAGTCGGACCCCACCTAACGAGCAGTACTTC; CDR3: CASSRTPPNEQYF
V: TRBV7-9; D: .; J: TRBJ1-5; size: few; DNA: TGTGCCAGCAGCTTAGGGGACATCGGCTACAATCAGCCCCAGCATTTT; CDR3: CASSLGDIGYNQPQHF
V: TRBV20-1; D: TRBD2; J: TRBJ2-1; size: few; DNA: TGCAGTGCTAGCGGGACTAGCGTCTACAATGAGCAGTTCTTC; CDR3: CSASGTSVYNEQFF
V: TRBV24-1; D: TRBD1; J: TRBJ2-1; size: .; DNA: TGTGCCACCAGTGATCCGACCGCTACAGGGGCCCTCCGCTACAATGAGCAGTTCTTC; CDR3: CATSDPTATGALRYNEQFF
V: TRBV6-1; D: .; J: TRBJ2-7; size: many; DNA: TGTGCCAGCAGTGAAGAGGTGACGGAAGTCTACGAGCAGTACTTC; CDR3: CASSEEVTEVYEQYF
V: TRBV11-2; D: .; J: TRBJ2-2; size: few; DNA: TGTGCCAGCAGCTTAGGCGCCGGGGCGGACGGGGAGCTGTTTTTT; CDR3: CASSLGAGADGELFF
V: TRBV7-2; D: .; J: TRBJ2-7; size: .; DNA: TGTGCCAGCAGCCGGGACTGGTCCTACGAGCAGTACTTC; CDR3: CASSRDWSYEQYF
V: TRBV10-1; D: .; J: TRBJ2-1; size: .; DNA: TGCGCCAGCAGTGCAGCAGGGAGCTCCTACAATGAGCAGTTCTTC; CDR3: CASSAAGSSYNEQFF
V: TRBV7-2; D: TRBD2; J: TRBJ2-5; size: .; DNA: TGTGCCAGCAGTCAAATTCCGGGACTAGCGGGAGGAGAGACCCAGTACTTC; CDR3: CASSQIPGLAGGETQYF
V: TRBV3-1; D: .; J: TRBJ2-6; size: .; DNA: TGTGCCAGCAGCCAAGAAACCCGAGGGACCCCTGGGGCCAACGTCCTGACTTTC; CDR3: CASSQETRGTPGANVLTF
V: TRBV2; D: TRBD1; J: TRBJ2-7; size: many; DNA: TGTGCCAGCAGCGCCATCGGGACAGCCTACGAGCAGTACTTC; CDR3: CASSAIGTAYEQYF
V: TRBV7-2; D: .; J: TRBJ1-6; size: .; DNA: TGTGCCAGCAGACACAGGGCTCCTAATTCACCCCTCCACTTT; CDR3: CASRHRAPNSPLHF
V: TRBV7-2; D: .; J: TRBJ2-7; size: many; DNA: TGTGCCAGCAGCTTAGAGAGACAAACCTACGAGCAGTACTTC; CDR3: CASSLERQTYEQYF
V: TRBV28; D: TRBD1; J: TRBJ2-7; size: .; DNA: TGTGCCAGCACACGGGACAGGTGGGAGCAGTACTTC; CDR3: CASTRDRWEQYF
V: TRBV20-1; D: .; J: TRBJ2-5; size: .; DNA: TGCAGTGCCGTGGGACCCGAGGGGTCGGAGACCCAGTACTTC; CDR3: CSAVGPEGSETQYF
V: TRBV2; D: .; J: TRBJ1-6; size: few; DNA: TGTGCCAGCAGGGTTGGACCAGGCTATAATTCACCCCTCCACTTT; CDR3: CASRVGPGYNSPLHF
V: TRBV29-1; D: .; J: TRBJ2-5; size: many; DNA: TGCAGCGCCAGGGCGAGAAATGAGACCCAGTACTTC; CDR3: CSARARNETQYF
V: TRBV5-1; D: .; J: TRBJ2-1; size: many; DNA: TGTGCCAGCAGCCCACAGGGAAATGAGCAGTTCTTC; CDR3: CASSPQGNEQFF
V: TRBV20-1; D: TRBD2; J: TRBJ2-1; size: few; DNA: TGCAGTGCTAGGGGACTAGCGTCTGAGCAGTTCTTC; CDR3: CSARGLASEQFF
V: TRBV19; D: .; J: TRBJ2-1; size: .; DNA: TGTGCCGGTAGTATTCAGGGAATTGGCGATGAGCAGTTCTTC; CDR3: CAGSIQGIGDEQFF
V: TRBV2; D: .; J: TRBJ2-7; size: few; DNA: TGTGCCAGCAGCGACGACAGGATAACTTCGATCTACGAGCAGTACTTC; CDR3: CASSDDRITSIYEQYF
V: TRBV6-1; D: TRBD1; J: TRBJ2-7; size: many; DNA: TGTGCCAGCATAAAACCGGGACAGGGGAGAGAGCAGTACTTC; CDR3: CASIKPGQGREQYF
V: TRBV4-2; D: .; J: TRBJ2-2; size: .; DNA: TGTGCCAGCAGCCCACTGGGCAGCTCGAACACCGGGGAGCTGTTTTTT; CDR3: CASSPLGSSNTGELFF
V: TRBV12-3/TRBV12-4; D: .; J: TRBJ1-5; size: many; DNA: TGTGCCAGCAGACCAGGGTCGAGCAATCAGCCCCAGCATTTT; CDR3: CASRPGSSNQPQHF
V: TRBV5-6; D: TRBD1; J: TRBJ2-3; size: many; DNA: TGTGCCAGCAGCTCCCGGGACAGGATCTGGGAGGCCACAGATACGCAGTATTTT; CDR3: CASSSRDRIWEATDTQYF
V: TRBV5-1; D: .; J: TRBJ2-2; size: .; DNA: TGCGCCAGCAGATGGGGGTGGGTCGGGACGCAGAACACCGGGGAGCTGTTTTTT; CDR3: CASRWGWVGTQNTGELFF
V: TRBV27; D: TRBD1; J: TRBJ1-1; size: few; DNA: TGTGCCAGCAGTTTCGTACAGGGGGGGAGCACTGAAGCTTTCTTT; CDR3: CASSFVQGGSTEAFF
V: TRBV18; D: TRBD1; J: TRBJ1-6; size: .; DNA: TGTGCCAGCTCACTACAGGGGAATAATTCACCCCTCCACTTT; CDR3: CASSLQGNNSPLHF